One and the same sample provided the 25 T cell receptor beta chains below, sequenced in a study of T cell responses to AZD1222 COVID-19 vaccine. Clones were read by immunoSEQ multiplex PCR, and TCRdb kept only the in-frame ones, dropping some. The data show 13,000 to 15,000 clones, 84% seen once. Sequencing used peripheral blood, obtained 28 days after the second AZD1222 dose. The receptors originated from an adult who received the AZD1222 COVID-19 vaccine.

The rearrangement links TRBV3-1 (or the pseudogene TRBV3-2) to TRBJ1-3; D remains unclear. V lost 1 base to trimming and J lost 2 bases, with 12 bases between them. CDR1 LGHDT and CDR2 YNNKEL come from the germline V gene (reference sequence). The CDR3 has 16 amino acids. In DNA form, the CDR3 reads TGTGCCAGCAGCCAAGGGGCTTACCTTCCTGGAAACACCATATATTTT. Amino acids: CASSQGAYLPGNTIYF.

V usage is TRBV5-4 and J usage is TRBJ1-6; D may be TRBD1 (6 bases). The CDR3 spans 14 residues. From germline, CDR1 is SGHNT and CDR2 YYREEE (reference sequence). Trimming removed 4 bases from V and 7 bases from J, with 12 bases in between. The CDR3 sequence: CASSQGTSNSPLHF. Written as DNA, the CDR3 is TGTGCCAGCAGCCAGGGGACATCGAATTCACCCCTCCACTTT.

The J gene is TRBJ1-1, the V gene TRBV2; maybe TRBD1 (5 bases). Germline CDR1 SNHLY, CDR2 FYNNEI. Trimming took 6 bases from V and 4 from J, leaving 12 bases between them. The CDR3 is made up of 13 amino acids. The DNA of the CDR3 is TGTGCCAGCAGCAGGGATTTTGTCACTGAAGCTTTCTTT. Residues: CASSRDFVTEAFF.

The chain combines TRBV27 with TRBJ2-2, with D perhaps TRBD1 or TRBD2 (6 bases each). V was trimmed by 2 bases and J by 4 bases, leaving 11 bases between them. This CDR3 region has 15 residues. The germline V gene encodes CDR1 MNHEY and CDR2 SMNVEV (reference sequence). For the CDR3, the DNA is TGTGCCAGCAGTTTAATGGGGGGCCCCACCGGGGAGCTGTTTTTT. Protein product: CASSLMGGPTGELFF.

The chain carries TRBV5-1 and TRBJ2-3, with 8 nucleotides matching TRBD2. The CDR3 totals 16 residues. J was trimmed by 3 bases and V by 0 bases; bases with no gene match: 6. The germline V gene encodes CDR1 SGHRS and CDR2 YFSETQ. The CDR3 bases are TGCGCCAGCAGCTTGGTTGCCAGCGGGGGTACAGATACGCAGTATTTT. It encodes CASSLVASGGTDTQYF.

The J gene is TRBJ1-1, the V gene TRBV20-1, with TRBD1 as a possible D gene (5 bases). V lost 3 bases to trimming and J lost 3 bases, with 20 bases between them. Per the germline V gene, CDR1 is DFQATT and CDR2 is SNEGSKA (reference sequence). This CDR3 region has 16 residues. The CDR3 region has the DNA TGCAGTGCTAGTACGATGCCAGGGAGGCCCCACACTGAAGCTTTCTTT. Residues: CSASTMPGRPHTEAFF.

The chain is built from TRBV18 and TRBJ1-2, with TRBD1 as a possible D gene (6 bases). Germline V gives CDR1 KGHSH, CDR2 LQKENI. This CDR3 comprises 16 residues. V was cut by 0 bases and J by 4 bases, with 15 bases left in between. The CDR3 loop is CASSPPIGQRSYGYTF. The CDR3 DNA sequence: TGTGCCAGCTCACCACCGATCGGACAGCGGTCCTATGGCTACACCTTC.

The V gene is TRBV3-1 (or the pseudogene TRBV3-2), the J gene TRBJ1-5; no reliable D call. The ends were cut back, 6 bases at V and 2 bases at J, with 8 bases in the middle. This CDR3 region has 13 residues. Germline assignment: CDR1 LGHDT and CDR2 YNNKEL (reference sequence). The CDR3 loop reads CASSNSGNQPQHF. Here the CDR3 DNA reads TGTGCCAGCAGTAACAGTGGCAATCAGCCCCAGCATTTT.

This clone is medium-sized within its sample. V usage is TRBV6-2 or TRBV6-3 and J usage is TRBJ1-1, with 7 bases lining up with TRBD1. The CDR3 is made up of 16 amino acids. Germline loops: CDR1 MNHEY, CDR2 SVGEGT. V shed 5 bases and J 1 base; nucleotides not matched to a gene: 10. The CDR3 DNA follows: TGTGCCAGCAGTCCAGCCCCCGGGACAGAGAACACTGAAGCTTTCTTT. This codes for CASSPAPGTENTEAFF.

This sequence joins TRBV19 and TRBJ1-1; no reliable D call. CDR1 is LNHDA, CDR2 SQIVND, per germline (reference sequence). This CDR3 is built from 14 residues. V gave up 3 bases and J gave up 4 bases, with 12 bases separating them. The CDR3 nucleotides are TGTGCCAGTAGTATTGAGGCGGGGTTCACTGAAGCTTTCTTT. It codes for CASSIEAGFTEAFF.

The rearrangement joins TRBV6-1 to TRBJ1-2, with TRBD1 matching 9 bases. Trimming took 2 bases from V and 6 from J; bases not matched to a gene: 10. Germline CDR1 and CDR2: MNHNS and SASEGT. The CDR3 consists of 16 residues. As DNA, the CDR3 is TGTGCCAGCAGTGAACGGATGGGACAGGGACCCCATGGCTACACCTTC. Amino acid sequence: CASSERMGQGPHGYTF.

The J gene is TRBJ2-5, the V gene TRBV3-1 (or the pseudogene TRBV3-2); TRBD1 or TRBD2 may be the D gene (5 bases each). The V gene's germline CDR1 is LGHDT and CDR2 YNNKEL (reference sequence). The length of the CDR3 is 15 residues. Trimming took off 4 bases at V and 0 bases at J, with 12 bases between the two ends. In nucleotides, the CDR3 is TGTGCCAGCAGCCCAGGGTGGGGGTACCAAGAGACCCAGTACTTC. It specifies CASSPGWGYQETQYF.

This clone appeared a few times. This sequence joins TRBV10-3 and TRBJ1-6; the D is unclear. Trimming took 3 bases from V and 10 from J, leaving 16 bases between them. The CDR3 runs 15 residues. Germline V CDR1 and CDR2: ENHRY, SYGVKD. CDR3 in amino acids: CAISEPGSKGSPLHF. Here the CDR3 DNA reads TGTGCCATCAGTGAACCCGGGAGTAAAGGATCACCCCTCCACTTT.

The chain is built from TRBV6-5 and TRBJ2-1, with no clear D. V was clipped by 2 bases and J by 4 bases, with 12 bases between them. Germline assignment: CDR1 MNHEY and CDR2 SVGAGI. The CDR3 runs to 15 residues. CDR3 DNA sequence: TGTGCCAGCAGTTACAGGGCAGGAGCTTACAATGAGCAGTTCTTC. This translates into CASSYRAGAYNEQFF.

This chain connects TRBV10-3 to TRBJ1-2; D unclear. Germline CDR1 ENHRY, CDR2 SYGVKD. V was clipped by 2 bases and J by 8 bases, with 12 bases between them. This CDR3 contains 13 residues. In nucleotides, the CDR3 is TGTGCCATCAGTGAGACTGACTCGGGAGGCTACACCTTC. This encodes CAISETDSGGYTF.

V usage is TRBV6-5 and J usage is TRBJ2-5, with D possibly being TRBD1 or TRBD2 (5 bases each). CDR3 length equals 14 residues. Germline CDR1 is MNHEY and CDR2 is SVGAGI. Trimming removed 6 bases from V and 2 bases from J, with 13 bases in between. The CDR3 bases are TGTGCCAGCAGCAGGGAGAACAGGCAAGAGACCCAGTACTTC. Translation: CASSRENRQETQYF.

The chain recombines TRBV12-3 or TRBV12-4 with TRBJ2-6, with D unresolved. The CDR3 totals 13 residues. Between the trimmed V and J ends, which lost 1 base and 4 bases, there was a span of 2 bases. In nucleotides, the CDR3 is TGTGCCAGCAGTTTAGGCGGGGCCAACGTCCTGACTTTC. It specifies CASSLGGANVLTF.

The V gene is TRBV29-1, the J gene TRBJ2-7, with TRBD1 matching 12 bases. Trimming took 5 bases from V and 6 from J; bases not matched to a gene: 5. From germline, CDR1 is SQVTM and CDR2 ANQGSEA. This CDR3 has 13 residues. The CDR3 loop reads CSVRGDRGREQYF. The DNA for the CDR3 is TGCAGCGTTCGGGGGGACAGGGGGCGCGAGCAGTACTTC.

A remark on this clone: Other DNA sequences from this sample encode an identical CDR3 as well. This chain links TRBV5-1 with TRBJ1-1; no clear D gene. Trimming removed 0 bases at V and 1 base at J, with 7 bases between. The CDR3 has 14 amino acids. The germline V gene has CDR1 SGHRS and CDR2 YFSETQ. As DNA, the CDR3 is TGCGCCAGCAGCTTGGGCCCCGGGAACACTGAAGCTTTCTTT. Its translation is CASSLGPGNTEAFF.

The chain has TRBV2 and TRBJ1-4; 9 bases match TRBD1. This CDR3 region has 15 residues. Germline CDR1 SNHLY, CDR2 FYNNEI. Trimming removed 6 bases from V and 8 bases from J; junction bases left unmatched: 10. The CDR3 sequence is CASRPPGQGIEKLFF. CDR3 nucleotides: TGTGCCAGCAGACCCCCGGGACAGGGCATCGAAAAACTGTTTTTT.

The gene calls are TRBV12-5 and TRBJ2-3; TRBD2 matches at 15 bases. The CDR3 totals 18 residues. CDR1 is LGHNT and CDR2 is FRNRAP in the germline V gene. Trimming cost V 7 bases and J 0 bases; bases outside gene matches: 8. This CDR3 is CASAFGLAGGTSTDTQYF. CDR3 in DNA: TGTGCTAGTGCCTTTGGACTAGCGGGGGGGACGAGCACAGATACGCAGTATTTT.

The chain is built from TRBV18 and TRBJ2-5; D unresolved. V lost 2 bases to trimming and J lost 5 bases, with 9 bases between them. CDR3 length: 13 amino acids. Per germline, CDR1 KGHSH and CDR2 LQKENI. In DNA, the CDR3 is TGTGCCAGCTCACCAAGGGTGCTTGAGACCCAGTACTTC. This sequence encodes CASSPRVLETQYF.

This clone appeared a single time. The gene calls are TRBV5-1 and TRBJ1-2; tentatively, D is TRBD1 (5 bases). V dropped 3 bases and J dropped 7 bases, with 13 bases sitting between them. CDR1 is SGHRS and CDR2 is YFSETQ in the germline V gene. The CDR3 has 13 residues. The CDR3 nucleotides are TGCGCCAGCAGCTCATCGACAACAGGTGGCTACACCTTC. Translating it yields CASSSSTTGGYTF. The complete variable domain, with remaining parts taken from reference TRBV5-1 and TRBJ1-2, reads KAGVTQTPRYLIKTRGQQVTLSCSPISGHRSVSWYQQTPGQGLQFLFEYFSETQRNKGNFPGRFSGRQFSNSRSEMNVSTLELGDSALYLCASSSSTTGGYTFGSGTRLTVV.

The gene calls are TRBV4-3 and TRBJ2-2; 10 nucleotides agree with TRBD2. From germline, CDR1 is LGHNA and CDR2 YSLEER. V lost 0 bases and J lost 5; bases outside the gene matches: 6. This CDR3 region has 17 residues. Here the CDR3 DNA reads TGCGCCAGCAGCCAAGAGTTGCTAGCGGGAGTTACCGGGGAGCTGTTTTTT. This translates into CASSQELLAGVTGELFF.

V and J are TRBV14 and TRBJ1-1; TRBD1 matches at 10 bases. J lost 7 bases, V lost 4 bases, and 15 bases had no gene match. Germline V gene lookup returns CDR1 SGHDN and CDR2 FVKESK. The CDR3 consists of 17 residues. The CDR3 sequence: CASSPQRDRGSLGEAFF. The DNA for the CDR3 is TGTGCCAGCAGCCCCCAGCGGGACAGGGGCAGCCTTGGTGAAGCTTTCTTT.